These 8 T cell receptor beta chains were all obtained from the same sample, sequenced in a study of blood T cell repertoires in COVID-19. Profiling relied on immunoSEQ multiplex PCR, and the TCRdb table lists in-frame clones only, not all of them. The sample lists fewer than 35,000 clones; roughly 90% were seen once. Sequencing was done on a sample of peripheral blood. The receptors were gathered from a man aged 50 to 59 with active or convalescent COVID-19.

This chain connects TRBV19 to TRBJ1-1; 7 bases are shared with TRBD1. With 5 bases clipped from V and 0 bases from J, the junction kept 9 bases outside the gene matches. Germline V gives CDR1 LNHDA, CDR2 SQIVND (reference sequence). The CDR3 consists of 16 residues. CDR3 loop: CASSSLTGTMNTEAFF. In nucleotides, the CDR3 is TGTGCCAGTAGTTCGTTGACAGGGACCATGAACACTGAAGCTTTCTTT. The variable domain in full, with the rest retrieved from reference TRBV19 and TRBJ1-1, is DGGITQSPKYLFRKEGQNVTLSCEQNLNHDAMYWYRQDPGQGLRLIYYSQIVNDFQKGDIAEGYSVSREKKESFPLTVTSAQKNPTAFYLCASSSLTGTMNTEAFFGQGTRLTVV.

V usage is TRBV11-2 and J usage is TRBJ2-7; D is perhaps TRBD1 (6 bases). Germline assignment: CDR1 SGHAT and CDR2 FQNNGV. The CDR3 has 13 residues. With 1 base removed from V and 13 bases from J, the gap between germline ends came to 17 bases. The CDR3 loop reads CASSLGQGRATYF. The CDR3 nucleotides are TGTGCCAGCAGCTTAGGGCAGGGGCGGGCTACTTACTTC.

A single count supports this clone. This rearrangement joins TRBV27 to TRBJ2-3; 13 bases agree with TRBD2. V gave up 8 bases and J gave up 3 bases; unmatched junction bases: 11. In germline, CDR1 is MNHEY, CDR2 SMNVEV (reference sequence). CDR3 length equals 17 residues. CDR3 coding DNA: TGTGCCAGCTCTATCGAGGGGACTAGCGGGATTACAGATACGCAGTATTTT. It yields the protein CASSIEGTSGITDTQYF.

V gene TRBV6-6 combines with J gene TRBJ2-7; 7 bases line up with TRBD1. V dropped 6 bases and J dropped 1; count of bases not matched to a gene: 6. This CDR3 is 14 amino acids long. Germline loops: CDR1 MNHNY, CDR2 SVGAGI (reference sequence). CDR3 nucleotides: TGTGCCAGCAGCTGGGACAGCGTGTCCTACGAGCAGTACTTC. Its translation: CASSWDSVSYEQYF.

CDR3 DNA sequence: TGTGCCAGCAGCACAGCGGGACTAGCGGCGAACACCGGGGAGCTGTTTTTT. As protein: CASSTAGLAANTGELFF. The V call is TRBV9, the J call TRBJ2-2; 11 bases match TRBD2. Germline V CDR1 and CDR2: SGDLS, YYNGEE. V lost 4 bases and J lost 0; bases outside the gene matches: 5. The CDR3 spans 17 residues.

The rearrangement uses TRBV4-3 and TRBJ2-2; the D is unclear. Germline-derived CDR1 and CDR2 are LGHNA and YSLEER. The CDR3 extends over 12 amino acids. The germline V and J ends were trimmed by 4 bases and 4 bases, with 4 bases remaining between them. CDR3 nucleotides: TGCGCCAGCAGCCCTCCCACCGGGGAGCTGTTTTTT. It yields the protein CASSPPTGELFF.

The J gene is TRBJ1-5, the V gene TRBV4-3; 10 nucleotides agree with TRBD1. This CDR3 is 18 amino acids long. CDR1 is LGHNA, CDR2 YSLEER, per germline. The ends lost 0 bases at V and 4 bases at J; junction bases unmatched: 9. CDR3 coding DNA: TGCGCCAGCAGCCAAGATAGTCCGGACAGGGGGGGAAATCAGCCCCAGCATTTT. Protein sequence: CASSQDSPDRGGNQPQHF.

The chain employs TRBV4-2 and TRBJ2-2; TRBD1 matches 11 bases. The V and J ends lost 7 bases and 0 bases, in that order; junction bases with no gene match: 25. This CDR3 region has 23 residues. CDR1 is LGHNA and CDR2 is YNFKEQ in the germline V gene. In DNA form, the CDR3 reads TGTGCCAGCACCCCTTTCTTTCGGTCGGGACAGGGGGTACCTAAGGCGAACACCGGGGAGCTGTTTTTT. This sequence encodes CASTPFFRSGQGVPKANTGELFF.